The 26 T cell receptor beta chains listed next were all sequenced from one sample in a study of blood T cell repertoires in COVID-19. Clones were sequenced by immunoSEQ multiplex PCR, and TCRdb holds only the in-frame ones, with some missing. The table includes 150,000 or so clones, roughly 90% detected once. Source material: peripheral blood. These receptors all stem from a human donor in a cohort sampled during active COVID-19.

This chain links TRBV3-1 (or the pseudogene TRBV3-2) with TRBJ2-1, with 8 bases matching TRBD2. The CDR3 is 16 amino acids. J lost 0 bases, V lost 4 bases, and 5 bases had no gene match. Per germline, CDR1 LGHDT and CDR2 YNNKEL (reference sequence). The CDR3 spells CASSPDRGGSYNEQFF. DNA of the CDR3: TGTGCCAGCAGCCCAGATCGGGGGGGCTCCTACAATGAGCAGTTCTTC.

This clone was recorded only once. The chain links TRBV6-5 to TRBJ1-2; 11 nucleotides agree with TRBD1. CDR1 is MNHEY and CDR2 is SVGAGI in the germline V gene. V was clipped by 11 bases and J by 3 bases; unmatched bases: 8. The CDR3 covers 14 residues. CDR3 nucleotide sequence: TGTGCCGGCTCGGACAGGGGGCGCCACTATGGCTACACCTTC. It yields the protein CAGSDRGRHYGYTF.

The gene calls are TRBV7-9 and TRBJ2-2; 10 bases are a match to TRBD1. Trimming at V came to 5 bases and at J to 6 bases, leaving 3 bases not matched to a gene. From germline, CDR1 is SEHNR and CDR2 FQNEAQ (reference sequence). There are 14 residues in the CDR3. CDR3 protein: CASSPTGGPGELFF. As DNA, the CDR3 is TGTGCCAGCAGCCCGACAGGGGGCCCCGGGGAGCTGTTTTTT.

The rearrangement links TRBV5-1 to TRBJ2-7, with a possible D match to TRBD2 (5 bases). Between the trimmed V and J ends, which lost 7 bases and 3 bases, there was a span of 14 bases. Germline loops: CDR1 SGHRS, CDR2 YFSETQ. The CDR3 is made up of 13 amino acids. CDR3 residues: CASSSRRGYEQYF. In DNA form, the CDR3 reads TGCGCCAGCTCCAGTCGACGGGGCTACGAGCAGTACTTC. Supplemented by reference TRBV5-1 and TRBJ2-7, the full variable domain reads KAGVTQTPRYLIKTRGQQVTLSCSPISGHRSVSWYQQTPGQGLQFLFEYFSETQRNKGNFPGRFSGRQFSNSRSEMNVSTLELGDSALYLCASSSRRGYEQYFGPGTRLTVT.

The chain carries TRBV18 and TRBJ1-3; D unclear. The CDR3 extends over 15 amino acids. V lost 3 bases and J 0 bases, leaving 9 bases between the germline ends. Germline CDR1 KGHSH, CDR2 LQKENI. The DNA for the CDR3 is TGTGCCAGCTCACCTCCGGGAAACTCTGGAAACACCATATATTTT. Translation: CASSPPGNSGNTIYF.

Written as DNA, the CDR3 is TGTGCCAGCAGCTTAGCTAGAGGGGCAGGGGCGGCTAGCGGGACTGGGGCCAACGTCCTGACTTTC. Translated, it gives CASSLARGAGAASGTGANVLTF. This sequence joins TRBV7-6 and TRBJ2-6, with 9 positions matching TRBD2. CDR3 length: 22 amino acids. V gave up 0 bases and J gave up 2 bases; unmatched junction bases: 17. Germline CDR1 and CDR2: SGHVS and FNYEAQ.

CDR3 protein: CASSWTGTGQVGTEAFF. In DNA form, the CDR3 reads TGCGCCAGCAGCTGGACCGGGACAGGGCAGGTTGGAACTGAAGCTTTCTTT. The V call is TRBV5-1, the J call TRBJ1-1; 9 bases are a match to TRBD1. Per germline, CDR1 SGHRS and CDR2 YFSETQ. V gave up 3 bases and J gave up 5 bases; unmatched junction bases: 14. The CDR3 has 17 amino acids.

The chain uses TRBV2 and TRBJ2-1; the match to TRBD2 covers 9 bases. Germline lookup yields CDR1 SNHLY and CDR2 FYNNEI. The CDR3 has 15 residues. The trim removed 3 bases at V and 4 bases at J, leaving 4 bases unmatched. CDR3 amino acids: CASSEASGTYNEQFF. Here the CDR3 DNA reads TGTGCCAGCAGTGAGGCTAGCGGGACTTACAATGAGCAGTTCTTC.

The rearrangement uses TRBV10-1 and TRBJ2-1; no firm D call. V lost 5 bases and J 5 bases, leaving 22 bases between the germline ends. Germline V lookup: CDR1 WNHNN, CDR2 SYGVQD (reference sequence). CDR3 length equals 17 residues. The CDR3 region has the DNA TGCGCCAGCAGTCGACAAACCTCAATGAACAGACACAATGAGCAGTTCTTC. This translates into CASSRQTSMNRHNEQFF.

The gene calls are TRBV5-4 and TRBJ2-3, with D uncertain. The germline V and J ends were trimmed by 7 bases and 1 base, with 13 bases remaining between them. The germline V gene encodes CDR1 SGHNT and CDR2 YYREEE (reference sequence). There are 14 residues in the CDR3. DNA of the CDR3: TGTGCCAGCTCTGAGCCGAAAGGCACAGATACGCAGTATTTT. Its protein product is CASSEPKGTDTQYF.

The J gene is TRBJ2-1, the V gene TRBV4-2; 14 bases are a match to TRBD2. Germline CDR1 LGHNA, CDR2 YNFKEQ. This CDR3 has 20 amino acids. V dropped 0 bases and J dropped 0; count of bases not matched to a gene: 7. CDR3 sequence (DNA): TGTGCCAGCAGCCAAGACTTTTGGGGGACTAGCGGGAGCTCCTACAATGAGCAGTTCTTC. This gives the protein CASSQDFWGTSGSSYNEQFF.

J is TRBJ1-1 and V is TRBV7-2, with D uncertain. The CDR3 runs to 15 residues. Trimming took off 5 bases at V and 6 bases at J, with 19 bases between the two ends. Looked up from germline, CDR1 is SGHTA and CDR2 is FQGNSA. Here the CDR3 reads CASSPAIGFVAEAFF. As DNA, the CDR3 is TGTGCCAGCAGCCCTGCAATCGGTTTTGTGGCTGAAGCTTTCTTT.

The sample holds one count of this clone. The J gene is TRBJ2-2, the V gene TRBV29-1, with D maybe TRBD2 (6 bases). Trimming stripped 2 bases from V and 0 bases from J, with 13 bases between. This CDR3 is built from 16 residues. Looked up from germline, CDR1 is SQVTM and CDR2 is ANQGSEA. The CDR3 loop is CSVESRGLSNTGELFF. CDR3 DNA sequence: TGCAGCGTTGAATCGAGAGGACTATCGAACACCGGGGAGCTGTTTTTT.

CDR3 in DNA: TGTGCCAGCAGCTCTGGGACCGAGGGACTAGCGGGAAAGGAGACCCAGTACTTC. Translated: CASSSGTEGLAGKETQYF. The chain is built from TRBV11-3 and TRBJ2-5; the match to TRBD2 covers 13 bases. J gave up 5 bases and V 4 bases, and 13 bases lay outside the gene matches. CDR1 and CDR2 from the germline V gene are SGHNT and YENEEA. The CDR3 covers 18 residues. Complete variable domain (other parts from reference TRBV11-3 and TRBJ2-5): EAGVVQSPRYKIIEKKQPVAFWCNPISGHNTLYWYLQNLGQGPELLIRYENEEAVDDSQLPKDRFSAERLKGVDSTLKIQPAELGDSAVYLCASSSGTEGLAGKETQYFGPGTRLLVL.

The rearrangement joins TRBV15 to TRBJ2-5; D gene unclear. The CDR3 runs to 13 residues. CDR1 is LNHNV, CDR2 YYDKDF, per germline (reference sequence). The germline V and J ends were trimmed by 0 bases and 2 bases, with 4 bases remaining between them. The DNA of the CDR3 is TGTGCCACCAGCAGAGATCTACAAGAGACCCAGTACTTC. Its protein product is CATSRDLQETQYF.

The gene calls are TRBV7-9 and TRBJ1-4, with D maybe TRBD1 (6 bases). There are 17 residues in the CDR3. Germline lookup yields CDR1 SEHNR and CDR2 FQNEAQ (reference sequence). Trimming cost V 4 bases and J 6 bases, with 21 bases left between them. CDR3 amino acids: CASSSIRGGQDDEKLFF. CDR3 nucleotides: TGTGCCAGCAGCTCAATACGCGGGGGGCAAGATGATGAAAAACTGTTTTTT.

V is TRBV25-1 and J is TRBJ1-4; 7 positions match TRBD1. This CDR3 has 14 residues. CDR1 MGHDK and CDR2 SYGVNS come from the germline V gene. V shed 3 bases and J 8 bases; nucleotides not matched to a gene: 6. The CDR3 DNA is TGTGCCAGCAGTGATGCAGGGGGGCGAGAAAAACTGTTTTTT. It codes for CASSDAGGREKLFF.

The chain combines TRBV6-5 with TRBJ1-2; no clear D gene. V was shortened by 1 base and J by 4 bases, with 7 bases between the two germline ends. The CDR3 runs 13 residues. Per germline, CDR1 MNHEY and CDR2 SVGAGI. The CDR3 spells CASSYWAAYGYTF. The DNA for the CDR3 is TGTGCCAGCAGTTACTGGGCAGCCTATGGCTACACCTTC.

In its sample, this clone was seen a few times. The V gene is TRBV24-1, the J gene TRBJ2-3; TRBD2 might be the D (7 bases). CDR3 length: 19 residues. The V and J ends lost 0 bases and 1 base respectively, with 19 bases between them. CDR1 KGHDR and CDR2 SFDVKD come from the germline V gene. The CDR3 is CATSDLSLGRGDGTDTQYF. The CDR3 DNA sequence: TGTGCCACCAGTGATTTGTCCCTAGGGAGGGGGGATGGCACAGATACGCAGTATTTT.

The CDR3 sequence: CASSHLSQGDNEQFF. In DNA, the CDR3 is TGTGCCAGCAGCCACTTATCACAGGGTGACAATGAGCAGTTCTTC. The V call is TRBV4-2, the J call TRBJ2-1; weak D call: TRBD1 (6 bases). Germline CDR1 is LGHNA and CDR2 is YNFKEQ. The V end lost 3 bases, the J end lost 5 bases, and 14 bases lay between the germline ends. This CDR3 region has 15 residues.

V is TRBV5-1 and J is TRBJ2-7; 7 bases are shared with TRBD1. The CDR3 is made up of 14 amino acids. Germline lookup yields CDR1 SGHRS and CDR2 YFSETQ. V dropped 4 bases and J dropped 6; count of bases not matched to a gene: 10. Written as DNA, the CDR3 is TGCGCCAGCAGCACTGGGACAGACAATGGCGAGCAGTACTTC. As protein: CASSTGTDNGEQYF.

This chain links TRBV7-2 with TRBJ2-7; D is possibly TRBD1 (5 bases). Germline loops: CDR1 SGHTA, CDR2 FQGNSA. V was clipped by 2 bases and J by 5 bases, with 16 bases between them. The CDR3 consists of 15 residues. CDR3 bases: TGTGCCAGCAGCTTAAGTGGTGGGGCGCAACACGAGCAGTACTTC. It yields the protein CASSLSGGAQHEQYF. The full variable domain, with the rest looked up from reference TRBV7-2 and TRBJ2-7, is GAGVSQSPSNKVTEKGKDVELRCDPISGHTALYWYRQSLGQGLEFLIYFQGNSAPDKSGLPSDRFSAERTGGSVSTLTIQRTQQEDSAVYLCASSLSGGAQHEQYFGPGTRLTVT.

V gene TRBV28 combines with J gene TRBJ2-7; 8 positions agree with TRBD1. This CDR3 is built from 14 residues. V was pared by 6 bases and J by 2 bases, with 6 bases of the junction left unmatched. CDR1 and CDR2 from the germline V gene are MDHEN and SYDVKM. CDR3 region: CASRYTGGPYEQYF. In DNA, the CDR3 is TGTGCCAGCAGATATACAGGGGGGCCCTACGAGCAGTACTTC.

The chain combines TRBV5-6 with TRBJ2-6; D is uncertain. The germline V and J ends were trimmed by 1 base and 0 bases, with 8 bases remaining between them. Germline assignment: CDR1 SGHDT and CDR2 YYEEEE. The CDR3 is made up of 16 amino acids. The CDR3 spells CASSLYMSSGANVLTF. The CDR3 coding sequence is TGTGCCAGCAGCTTGTATATGAGCTCTGGGGCCAACGTCCTGACTTTC.

V usage is TRBV4-1 and J usage is TRBJ1-1, with 7 bases that match TRBD1. Trimming at V came to 0 bases and at J to 8 bases, leaving 9 bases not matched to a gene. CDR1 is MGHRA and CDR2 is YSYEKL in the germline V gene. The CDR3 is 15 amino acids. The DNA for the CDR3 is TGCGCCAGCAGCCAAGATATGAGGGGGCCATCCGAAGCTTTCTTT. Translating it yields CASSQDMRGPSEAFF.

The genes are TRBV19 and TRBJ2-1, with 11 bases lining up with TRBD2. The germline V gene encodes CDR1 LNHDA and CDR2 SQIVND (reference sequence). The CDR3 runs to 20 residues. V shed 2 bases, J shed 0 bases, and the junction held 12 bases outside the gene matches. This CDR3 is CASSINRLAGSASSYNEQFF. DNA of the CDR3: TGTGCCAGTAGTATAAACCGACTAGCGGGATCTGCGAGCTCCTACAATGAGCAGTTCTTC.